The T cell receptor beta chain described here comes from a study of T cell repertoires in ileal Crohn's disease. Broader study findings: Active smokers at surgery had more clonal expansions than non-smokers.

CDR1 is SSHAT and CDR2 is FNYEAQ in the germline V gene (reference sequence). The CDR3 runs to 15 residues. V lost 4 bases and J lost 1; bases outside the gene matches: 3. Approximately 550 nanograms of biopsy DNA per sample underwent TCRB immunosequencing. The data were produced by immunoSEQ multiplex PCR, yet TCRdb's version contains in-frame clones alone and is incomplete. This table has thousands of clones, around 69% appearing once. Note on this clone: The antigen is not known.

Time point denoted: neoterminal ileum biopsy at postoperative endoscopy, about 6 months after surgery. Adults with ileal or ileocolonic Crohn's disease and an indication for resection were eligible. The sample was ileal tissue. This TCR was recovered from an adult with Crohn's disease. The V and J genes are TRBV7-7 and TRBJ2-5, with TRBD2 matching over 10 bases. CDR3 sequence (DNA): TGTGCCAGCAGCTCCAGCGGGGGGGTCCAAGAGACCCAGTACTTC. It translates to CASSSSGGVQETQYF. Together with reference TRBV7-7 and TRBJ2-5, the CDR3 gives the full variable domain: GAGVSQSPRYKVTKRGQDVTLRCDPISSHATLYWYQQALGQGPEFLTYFNYEAQPDKSGLPSDRFSAERPEGSISTLTIQRTEQRDSAMYRCASSSSGGVQETQYFGPGTRLLVL.